The next 32 T cell receptor beta chains were all read from a single sample in a study of cytomegalovirus exposure and HLA in healthy donors. Primers for the PCR totalled 60 Vbeta and 13 Jbeta. Data came from immunoSEQ multiplex PCR; TCRdb stores just in-frame clones and leaves some out. The sample has approximately 75,000 clones, around three quarters seen once. The sample consisted of PBMCs. These receptors originate from a male donor in good health and CMV-seronegative.

The rearrangement joins TRBV5-4 to TRBJ2-7; the match to TRBD1 covers 10 bases. From germline, CDR1 is SGHNT and CDR2 YYREEE (reference sequence). V trimming: 3 bases; J trimming: 5 bases; junction bases outside the gene matches: 11. The length of the CDR3 is 16 residues. The CDR3 protein is CASSSFAGTGVNEQYF. The CDR3 DNA reads TGTGCCAGCAGCTCATTTGCCGGGACAGGGGTCAACGAGCAGTACTTC. The full variable domain, completed using reference TRBV5-4 and TRBJ2-7, is ETGVTQSPTHLIKTRGQQVTLRCSSQSGHNTVSWYQQALGQGPQFIFQYYREEENGRGNFPPRFSGLQFPNYSSELNVNALELDDSALYLCASSSFAGTGVNEQYFGPGTRLTVT.

This clone has more than one count but fewer than ten. The chain joins TRBV7-8 to TRBJ2-7; 8 nucleotides line up with TRBD1. CDR3 length: 12 residues. Germline values: CDR1 SGHVS, CDR2 FQNEAQ. J lost 5 bases, V lost 6 bases, and 3 bases had no gene match. The CDR3 protein is CASRRQGHEQYF. DNA for the CDR3: TGTGCCAGCAGACGACAGGGGCACGAGCAGTACTTC.

This chain uses TRBV10-1 with TRBJ2-7, with 9 bases that match TRBD2. Trimming at V came to 0 bases and at J to 2 bases, leaving 2 bases not matched to a gene. The CDR3 runs 15 residues. From germline, CDR1 is WNHNN and CDR2 SYGVQD (reference sequence). In nucleotides, the CDR3 is TGCGCCAGCAGTGAGTCTGCGGGAGGGCCCTACGAGCAGTACTTC. Translation gives CASSESAGGPYEQYF.

V is TRBV7-2 and J is TRBJ2-7; 8 positions agree with TRBD2. The CDR3 has 15 amino acids. CDR1 and CDR2 from the germline V gene are SGHTA and FQGNSA. V gave up 5 bases and J gave up 5 bases; unmatched junction bases: 11. The CDR3 sequence is CASSVTSGSWDEQYF. The CDR3 nucleotides read TGTGCCAGCAGCGTAACCAGCGGGAGTTGGGACGAGCAGTACTTC. The entire variable domain, with the rest obtained from reference TRBV7-2 and TRBJ2-7, is as follows: GAGVSQSPSNKVTEKGKDVELRCDPISGHTALYWYRQSLGQGLEFLIYFQGNSAPDKSGLPSDRFSAERTGGSVSTLTIQRTQQEDSAVYLCASSVTSGSWDEQYFGPGTRLTVT.

The chain has TRBV5-4 and TRBJ2-7, with TRBD2 as a possible D gene (5 bases). Deletions cut 4 bases from V and 3 bases from J, with 11 bases between. The CDR3 has 13 residues. The germline V gene encodes CDR1 SGHNT and CDR2 YYREEE (reference sequence). CDR3 DNA: TGTGCCAGCAGCCGGGAAGTAAACTACGAGCAGTACTTC. This translates into CASSREVNYEQYF.

The CDR3 sequence is CASSLGQGAHYGYTF. The CDR3 DNA reads TGTGCCAGCAGCTTAGGACAGGGGGCACACTATGGCTACACCTTC. The chain combines TRBV7-9 with TRBJ1-2, with TRBD1 matching over 10 bases. Trimming removed 1 base from V and 3 bases from J; junction bases left unmatched: 2. There are 15 residues in the CDR3. Germline-derived CDR1 and CDR2 are SEHNR and FQNEAQ (reference sequence).

The chain carries TRBV4-2 and TRBJ2-2; TRBD2 matches 12 bases. Germline lookup yields CDR1 LGHNA and CDR2 YNFKEQ. The CDR3 loop spans 16 amino acids. V gave up 4 bases and J gave up 5 bases; unmatched junction bases: 5. The CDR3 is CASSPLTSGGTGELFF. In nucleotides, the CDR3 is TGTGCCAGCAGCCCCCTCACTAGCGGGGGGACCGGGGAGCTGTTTTTT.

The genes are TRBV2 and TRBJ2-5, with TRBD2 matching over 8 bases. This CDR3 has 16 residues. Germline V gene lookup returns CDR1 SNHLY and CDR2 FYNNEI. V lost 6 bases and J lost 1; bases outside the gene matches: 10. In DNA, the CDR3 is TGTGCCAGCAGGGGAAGGACTAGCTTATTCCAAGAGACCCAGTACTTC. Encoded protein: CASRGRTSLFQETQYF.

The rearrangement links TRBV2 to TRBJ2-7, with D possibly TRBD2 on 6 matching bases. The CDR3 is 16 amino acids. The V end lost 6 bases, the J end lost 3 bases, and 21 bases lay between the germline ends. In germline, CDR1 is SNHLY, CDR2 FYNNEI. CDR3 loop: CASRELLSGLLYEQYF. CDR3 nucleotides: TGTGCCAGCAGGGAGTTGCTCTCGGGACTCCTCTACGAGCAGTACTTC.

J is TRBJ2-5 and V is TRBV9; TRBD2 agrees at 10 bases. V gave up 4 bases and J gave up 4 bases; unmatched junction bases: 19. Germline lookup yields CDR1 SGDLS and CDR2 YYNGEE. CDR3 length: 19 residues. CDR3 region: CASSSRGVAGGFGVETQYF. The DNA of the CDR3 is TGTGCCAGCAGCTCGCGGGGGGTAGCGGGGGGCTTCGGGGTAGAGACCCAGTACTTC. Full variable domain (missing parts from reference TRBV9 and TRBJ2-5): DSGVTQTPKHLITATGQRVTLRCSPRSGDLSVYWYQQSLDQGLQFLIQYYNGEERAKGNILERFSAQQFPDLHSELNLSSLELGDSALYFCASSSRGVAGGFGVETQYFGPGTRLLVL.

The CDR3 sequence: CASSSTDTQYF. The CDR3 DNA sequence: TGTGCCAGCAGTTCAACAGATACGCAGTATTTT. This chain links TRBV7-2 with TRBJ2-3, with D hard to call. Germline CDR1 and CDR2: SGHTA and FQGNSA. The V end was cut by 6 bases, the J end by 3 bases, with 4 bases between. This CDR3 comprises 11 residues.

The chain carries TRBV29-1 and TRBJ2-1; 8 nucleotides line up with TRBD1. V was pared by 3 bases and J by 4 bases, with 11 bases of the junction left unmatched. Looked up from germline, CDR1 is SQVTM and CDR2 is ANQGSEA. There are 16 residues in the CDR3. CDR3 region: CSVDRVAGGLYNEQFF. Written as DNA, the CDR3 is TGCAGCGTTGATCGGGTTGCAGGGGGCTTATACAATGAGCAGTTCTTC.

This clone came up a few times. The gene calls are TRBV27 and TRBJ1-5; 8 nucleotides line up with TRBD1. V was pared by 6 bases and J by 2 bases, with 0 bases of the junction left unmatched. Germline CDR1 is MNHEY and CDR2 is SMNVEV (reference sequence). The CDR3 runs 13 residues. The CDR3 nucleotides are TGTGCCAGCAGACAGGGGGGCAATCAGCCCCAGCATTTT. Its translation is CASRQGGNQPQHF.

This clone was seen just once. The V and J genes are TRBV21-1 and TRBJ2-1; no DNA check was done on the table's D call, TRBD2. TRBV21-1 is deemed a pseudogene. The CDR3 runs 16 residues. In DNA, the CDR3 is TGTGCCAATGGACTAGCGGGGGGGCCTTTCCACAATGAGCAGTTCTTC. It yields the protein CANGLAGGPFHNEQFF.

This sequence joins TRBV5-1 and TRBJ2-1; 8 nucleotides match TRBD1. V lost 1 base, J lost 4 bases, and 1 base stayed unmatched. This CDR3 region has 14 residues. Per the germline V gene, CDR1 is SGHRS and CDR2 is YFSETQ. CDR3: CASSLTGGYNEQFF. CDR3 sequence (DNA): TGCGCCAGCAGCTTGACAGGGGGATACAATGAGCAGTTCTTC.

The chain couples TRBV7-6 to TRBJ2-3, with TRBD2 as a possible D gene (7 bases). This CDR3 has 16 amino acids. The germline V gene encodes CDR1 SGHVS and CDR2 FNYEAQ. V was cut by 1 base and J by 4 bases, with 15 bases left in between. The CDR3 loop reads CASSLGVGGPPDTQYF. For the CDR3, the DNA is TGTGCCAGCAGCTTAGGGGTGGGGGGGCCTCCAGATACGCAGTATTTT.

The rearrangement uses TRBV9 and TRBJ2-2, with D possibly matching TRBD2 (7 bases). CDR1 and CDR2 (germline): SGDLS, YYNGEE. This CDR3 is built from 16 residues. V shed 6 bases and J shed 6 bases, with 21 bases lying between them. For the CDR3, the DNA is TGTGCCAGCACCCCGTGGGGGGGGCGTAGGCCCGGGGAGCTGTTTTTT. Translating gives CASTPWGGRRPGELFF.

This clone was found once. V usage is TRBV19 and J usage is TRBJ1-4; D might be TRBD1 (6 bases). CDR3 length equals 14 residues. The V end was cut by 5 bases, the J end by 7 bases, with 14 bases between. From germline, CDR1 is LNHDA and CDR2 SQIVND (reference sequence). CDR3 in amino acids: CASSPQGSIEKLFF. The DNA for the CDR3 is TGTGCCAGTAGTCCACAGGGTTCTATTGAAAAACTGTTTTTT.

This chain links TRBV28 with TRBJ1-6; 8 nucleotides line up with TRBD1. Trimming at V came to 1 base and at J to 10 bases, leaving 12 bases not matched to a gene. Germline CDR1 is MDHEN and CDR2 is SYDVKM. The CDR3 extends over 17 amino acids. CDR3 nucleotides: TGTGCCAGCAGTTTATCGGACAGGGCCCCACCCCGATCACCCCTCCACTTT. Residues: CASSLSDRAPPRSPLHF.

V usage is TRBV2 and J usage is TRBJ2-1; 14 bases agree with TRBD2. Germline V gene data show CDR1 as SNHLY and CDR2 as FYNNEI. Losses at the gene ends were 6 bases for V and 8 bases for J; bases not matched to a gene: 6. The CDR3 length is 15 residues. Here the CDR3 DNA reads TGTGCCAGCAGGAGACTAGCGGGAGGGTATGATGAGCAGTTCTTC. As protein: CASRRLAGGYDEQFF. Combining the CDR3 with reference TRBV2 and TRBJ2-1 gives the whole variable domain EPEVTQTPSHQVTQMGQEVILRCVPISNHLYFYWYRQILGQKVEFLVSFYNNEISEKSEIFDDQFSVERPDGSNFTLKIRSTKLEDSAMYFCASRRLAGGYDEQFFGPGTRLTVL.

V usage is TRBV5-4 and J usage is TRBJ1-1; D is perhaps TRBD1 (6 bases). The CDR3 is 14 residues long. The germline V gene has CDR1 SGHNT and CDR2 YYREEE (reference sequence). Trimming removed 4 bases at V and 5 bases at J, with 15 bases between. CDR3 nucleotide sequence: TGTGCCAGCAGCACAATGCAGGGGCCTACTGAAGCTTTCTTT. Translation: CASSTMQGPTEAFF.

The gene calls are TRBV5-1 and TRBJ2-2, with 8 positions matching TRBD1. Trimming removed 4 bases from V and 5 bases from J; junction bases left unmatched: 10. CDR3 length equals 16 residues. Germline V lookup: CDR1 SGHRS, CDR2 YFSETQ. The DNA of the CDR3 is TGCGCCAGCAGCCTGGATCCAGGGGGCGCAACCGGGGAGCTGTTTTTT. It codes for CASSLDPGGATGELFF.

The rearrangement uses TRBV13 and TRBJ2-3; TRBD2 aligns across 9 bases. There are 17 residues in the CDR3. The V and J ends lost 3 bases and 1 base, in that order; junction bases with no gene match: 8. The germline V gene has CDR1 PRHDT and CDR2 FYEKMQ (reference sequence). CDR3 sequence (DNA): TGTGCCAGCAGCTTCTATATTAGCGGGGGACGCACAGATACGCAGTATTTT. Encoded protein: CASSFYISGGRTDTQYF.

This clone was seen only once. CDR3 nucleotide sequence: TGCGCCAGCAGCAAAAGACTAGCCTCCGAGCAGTACTTC. Translating it yields CASSKRLASEQYF. The V gene is TRBV5-1, the J gene TRBJ2-7; 7 positions agree with TRBD2. CDR3 length: 13 amino acids. After removal of 4 bases from V and 6 bases from J, the junction contained 7 bases not matched to a gene. The V gene's germline CDR1 is SGHRS and CDR2 YFSETQ.

The rearrangement joins TRBV30 to TRBJ1-2, with D maybe TRBD1 (5 bases). The CDR3 spans 15 residues. The germline V and J ends were trimmed by 2 bases and 7 bases, with 20 bases remaining between them. From germline, CDR1 is GTSNPN and CDR2 SVGIG (reference sequence). The CDR3 DNA is TGTGCCTGGAGTCGAGTCAAGCAGGGTGGCGGTGGCTACACCTTC. This codes for CAWSRVKQGGGGYTF.

J is TRBJ2-7 and V is TRBV2, with 14 bases that match TRBD2. This CDR3 has 16 residues. After removal of 6 bases from V and 6 bases from J, the junction contained 10 bases not matched to a gene. The germline V gene encodes CDR1 SNHLY and CDR2 FYNNEI. CDR3 bases: TGTGCCAGCAGCCTAAGACTAGCGGGGGGGCCCGGCGAGCAGTACTTC. This gives the protein CASSLRLAGGPGEQYF. Looking up the rest from reference TRBV2 and TRBJ2-7 gives the full variable domain: EPEVTQTPSHQVTQMGQEVILRCVPISNHLYFYWYRQILGQKVEFLVSFYNNEISEKSEIFDDQFSVERPDGSNFTLKIRSTKLEDSAMYFCASSLRLAGGPGEQYFGPGTRLTVT.

This chain uses TRBV4-2 with TRBJ2-1, with a possible D match to TRBD1 (5 bases). The CDR3 contains 16 residues. V shed 0 bases and J shed 6 bases, with 15 bases lying between them. Germline-derived CDR1 and CDR2 are LGHNA and YNFKEQ. This CDR3 is CASSQEVPPGANEQFF. CDR3 bases: TGTGCCAGCAGCCAAGAGGTCCCCCCTGGGGCCAATGAGCAGTTCTTC.

The chain carries TRBV7-2 and TRBJ1-1; weak D call: TRBD1 (5 bases). The CDR3 consists of 15 residues. Looked up from germline, CDR1 is SGHTA and CDR2 is FQGNSA. Trimming pared 3 bases from V and 4 bases from J, leaving 15 bases between. DNA of the CDR3: TGTGCCAGCAGCTTCGGGACTGGAGGCCGCACTGAAGCTTTCTTT. Residues: CASSFGTGGRTEAFF.

There are a few counts of this clone. The V and J genes are TRBV30 and TRBJ1-2; 8 bases match TRBD1. CDR3 length: 13 amino acids. Germline V lookup: CDR1 GTSNPN, CDR2 SVGIG (reference sequence). V lost 1 base, J lost 9 bases, and 7 bases stayed unmatched. The CDR3 spells CAWSALTGASYTF. CDR3 coding DNA: TGTGCCTGGAGTGCACTGACAGGGGCGAGCTACACCTTC.

This chain links TRBV30 with TRBJ2-1; possible D gene TRBD1, 7 bases. V was cut by 4 bases and J by 8 bases, with 15 bases left in between. In germline, CDR1 is GTSNPN, CDR2 SVGIG (reference sequence). This CDR3 has 13 residues. CDR3 in amino acids: CAWKRGRGDEQFF. In DNA form, the CDR3 reads TGTGCCTGGAAAAGGGGCAGGGGGGATGAGCAGTTCTTC. Combining the CDR3 with reference TRBV30 and TRBJ2-1 gives the whole variable domain SQTIHQWPATLVQPVGSPLSLECTVEGTSNPNLYWYRQAAGRGLQLLFYSVGIGQISSEVPQNLSASRPQDRQFILSSKKLLLSDSGFYLCAWKRGRGDEQFFGPGTRLTVL.

Worth noting for this clone: Germline is not matched at one junction end, which may reflect a read error. This sequence joins TRBV2 and TRBJ1-2, with 9 bases matching TRBD1. The CDR3 contains 15 residues. Germline CDR1 and CDR2: SNHLY and FYNNEI. CDR3 sequence: CASREGTGLGYGYTF. The CDR3 nucleotides read TGTGCCAGCAGGGAAGGGACAGGGCTTGGCTATGGCTACACCTTC.

The rearrangement joins TRBV4-1 to TRBJ2-7; 10 nucleotides line up with TRBD2. V was clipped by 9 bases and J by 5 bases; unmatched bases: 10. The germline gives CDR1 MGHRA, CDR2 YSYEKL. The CDR3 spans 14 residues. Here the CDR3 reads CASKLGLAVDEQYF. The CDR3 DNA follows: TGCGCCAGTAAACTCGGACTAGCGGTCGACGAGCAGTACTTC.